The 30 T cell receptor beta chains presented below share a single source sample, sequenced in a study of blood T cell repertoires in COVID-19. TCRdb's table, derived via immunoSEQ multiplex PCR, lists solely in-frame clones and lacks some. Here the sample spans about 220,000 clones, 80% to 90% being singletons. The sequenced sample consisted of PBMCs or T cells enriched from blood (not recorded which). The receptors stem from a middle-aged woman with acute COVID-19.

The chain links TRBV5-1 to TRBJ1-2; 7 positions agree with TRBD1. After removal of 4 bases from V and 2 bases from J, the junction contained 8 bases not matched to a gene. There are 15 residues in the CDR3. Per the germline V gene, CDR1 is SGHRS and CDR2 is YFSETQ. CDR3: CASSPQGRPNYGYTF. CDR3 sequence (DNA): TGCGCCAGCAGCCCACAGGGGAGGCCCAACTATGGCTACACCTTC.

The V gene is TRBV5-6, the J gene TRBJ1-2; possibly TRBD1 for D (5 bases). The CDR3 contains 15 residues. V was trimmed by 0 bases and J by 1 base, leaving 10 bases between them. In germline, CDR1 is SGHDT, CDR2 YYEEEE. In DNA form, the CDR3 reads TGTGCCAGCAGCTTGGCGGCAGGGATTAACTATGGCTACACCTTC. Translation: CASSLAAGINYGYTF.

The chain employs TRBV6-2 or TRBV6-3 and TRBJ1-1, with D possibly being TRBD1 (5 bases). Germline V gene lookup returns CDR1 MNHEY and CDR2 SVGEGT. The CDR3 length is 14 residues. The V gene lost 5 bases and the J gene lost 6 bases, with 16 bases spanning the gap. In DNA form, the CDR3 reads TGTGCCAGCAGTAAAGCTGGGGCAGCCGCTGAAGCTTTCTTT. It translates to CASSKAGAAAEAFF.

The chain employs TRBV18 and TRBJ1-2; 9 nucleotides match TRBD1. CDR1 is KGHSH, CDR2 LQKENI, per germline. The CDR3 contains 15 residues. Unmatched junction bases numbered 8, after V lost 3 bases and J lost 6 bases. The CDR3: CASSPRGDREDGYTF. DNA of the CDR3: TGTGCCAGCTCACCCAGGGGGGACAGGGAGGATGGCTACACCTTC.

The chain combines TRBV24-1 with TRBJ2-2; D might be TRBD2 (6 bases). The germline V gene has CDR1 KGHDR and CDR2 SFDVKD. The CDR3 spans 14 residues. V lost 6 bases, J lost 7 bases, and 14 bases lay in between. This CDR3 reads CATSPRGTGGELFF. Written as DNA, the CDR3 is TGTGCCACCAGTCCCCGGGGGACGGGCGGGGAGCTGTTTTTT.

The CDR3 loop reads CASSPRPGTDNEQFF. DNA for the CDR3: TGTGCCAGCAGCCCCCGACCCGGGACAGACAATGAGCAGTTCTTC. The chain carries TRBV13 and TRBJ2-1; TRBD1 matches at 7 bases. The CDR3 sequence is 15 residues long. Germline CDR1 reads PRHDT; CDR2 reads FYEKMQ (reference sequence). V trimming: 5 bases; J trimming: 5 bases; junction bases outside the gene matches: 9. Complete variable domain (other parts from reference TRBV13 and TRBJ2-1): AAGVIQSPRHLIKEKRETATLKCYPIPRHDTVYWYQQGPGQDPQFLISFYEKMQSDKGSIPDRFSAQQFSDYHSELNMSSLELGDSALYFCASSPRPGTDNEQFFGPGTRLTVL.

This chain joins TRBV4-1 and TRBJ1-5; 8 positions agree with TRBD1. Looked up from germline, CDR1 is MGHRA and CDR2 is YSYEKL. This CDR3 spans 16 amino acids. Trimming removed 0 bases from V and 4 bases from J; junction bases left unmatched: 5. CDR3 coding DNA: TGCGCCAGCAGCCAAGATTGGACAGGGCAGAATCAGCCCCAGCATTTT. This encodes CASSQDWTGQNQPQHF.

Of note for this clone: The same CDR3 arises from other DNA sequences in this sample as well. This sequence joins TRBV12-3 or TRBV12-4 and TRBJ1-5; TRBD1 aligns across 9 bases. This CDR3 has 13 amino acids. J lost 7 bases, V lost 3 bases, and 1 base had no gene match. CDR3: CASSLDRGQPQHF. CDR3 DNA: TGTGCCAGCAGTTTGGACAGGGGACAGCCCCAGCATTTT.

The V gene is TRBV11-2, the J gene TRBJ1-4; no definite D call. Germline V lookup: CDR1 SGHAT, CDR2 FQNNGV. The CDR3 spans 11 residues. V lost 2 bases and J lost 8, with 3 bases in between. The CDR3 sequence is CASSLQEKLFF. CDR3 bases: TGTGCCAGCAGCTTACAGGAAAAACTGTTTTTT.

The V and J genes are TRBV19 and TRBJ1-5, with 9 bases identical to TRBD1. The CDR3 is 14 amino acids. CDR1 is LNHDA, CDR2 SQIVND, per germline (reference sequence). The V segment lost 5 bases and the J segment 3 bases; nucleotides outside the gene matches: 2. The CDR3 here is CASSRTGDNQPQHF. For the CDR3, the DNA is TGTGCCAGTAGTCGGACAGGGGACAATCAGCCCCAGCATTTT. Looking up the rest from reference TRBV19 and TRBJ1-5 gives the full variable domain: DGGITQSPKYLFRKEGQNVTLSCEQNLNHDAMYWYRQDPGQGLRLIYYSQIVNDFQKGDIAEGYSVSREKKESFPLTVTSAQKNPTAFYLCASSRTGDNQPQHFGDGTRLSIL.

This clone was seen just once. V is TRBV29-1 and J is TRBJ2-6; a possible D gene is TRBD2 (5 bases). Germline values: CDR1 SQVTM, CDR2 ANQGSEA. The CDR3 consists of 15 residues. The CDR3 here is CSARAGDSGANVLTF. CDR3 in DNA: TGCAGTGCCAGAGCCGGGGACTCTGGGGCCAACGTCCTGACTTTC.

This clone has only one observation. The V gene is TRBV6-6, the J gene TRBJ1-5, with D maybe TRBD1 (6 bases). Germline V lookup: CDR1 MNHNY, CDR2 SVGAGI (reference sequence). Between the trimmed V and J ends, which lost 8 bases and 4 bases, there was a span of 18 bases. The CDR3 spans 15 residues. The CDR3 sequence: CASQGQPFGNQPQHF. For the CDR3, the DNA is TGTGCCAGCCAAGGACAGCCGTTCGGGAATCAGCCCCAGCATTTT.

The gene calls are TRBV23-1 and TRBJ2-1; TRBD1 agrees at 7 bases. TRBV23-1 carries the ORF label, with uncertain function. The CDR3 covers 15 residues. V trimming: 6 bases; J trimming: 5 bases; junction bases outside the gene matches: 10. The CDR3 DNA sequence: TGCGCCAGCAGGCCTGACAGGGTTCGAGACAATGAGCAGTTCTTC. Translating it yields CASRPDRVRDNEQFF.

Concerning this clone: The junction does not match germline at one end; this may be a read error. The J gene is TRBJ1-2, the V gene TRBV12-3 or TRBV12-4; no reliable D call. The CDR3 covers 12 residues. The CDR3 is CASSLALYGYTF. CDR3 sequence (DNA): TGTGCCAGCAGTCTAGCCCTCTATGGCTACACCTTC.

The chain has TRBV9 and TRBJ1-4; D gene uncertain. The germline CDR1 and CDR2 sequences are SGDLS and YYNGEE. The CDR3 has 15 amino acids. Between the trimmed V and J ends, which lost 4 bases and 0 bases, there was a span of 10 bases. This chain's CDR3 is CASSPRPATNEKLFF. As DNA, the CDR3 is TGTGCCAGCAGCCCGCGGCCGGCAACTAATGAAAAACTGTTTTTT.

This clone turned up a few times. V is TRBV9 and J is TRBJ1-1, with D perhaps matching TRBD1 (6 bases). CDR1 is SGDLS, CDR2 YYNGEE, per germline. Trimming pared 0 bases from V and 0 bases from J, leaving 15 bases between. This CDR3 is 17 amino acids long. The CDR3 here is CASSVEWGLGVNTEAFF. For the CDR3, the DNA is TGTGCCAGCAGCGTAGAGTGGGGGCTCGGGGTGAACACTGAAGCTTTCTTT. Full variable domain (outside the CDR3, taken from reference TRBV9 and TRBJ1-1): DSGVTQTPKHLITATGQRVTLRCSPRSGDLSVYWYQQSLDQGLQFLIQYYNGEERAKGNILERFSAQQFPDLHSELNLSSLELGDSALYFCASSVEWGLGVNTEAFFGQGTRLTVV.

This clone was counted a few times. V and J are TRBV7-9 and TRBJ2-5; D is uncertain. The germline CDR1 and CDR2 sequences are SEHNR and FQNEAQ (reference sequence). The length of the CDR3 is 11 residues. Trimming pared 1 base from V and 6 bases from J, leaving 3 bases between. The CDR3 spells CASSLGQTQYF. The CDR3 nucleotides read TGTGCCAGCAGCTTAGGGCAGACCCAGTACTTC.

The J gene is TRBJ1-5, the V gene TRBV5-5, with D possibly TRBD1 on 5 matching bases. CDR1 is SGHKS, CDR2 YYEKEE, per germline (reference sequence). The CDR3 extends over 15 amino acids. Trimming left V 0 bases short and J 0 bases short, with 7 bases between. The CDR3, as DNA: TGTGCCAGCAGCTTGGAGGGGTTTAGCAATCAGCCCCAGCATTTT. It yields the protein CASSLEGFSNQPQHF.

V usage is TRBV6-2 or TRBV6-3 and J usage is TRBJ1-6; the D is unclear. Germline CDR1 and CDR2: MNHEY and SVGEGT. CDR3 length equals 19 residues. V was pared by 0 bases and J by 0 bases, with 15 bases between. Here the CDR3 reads CASSYSATMESSYNSPLHF. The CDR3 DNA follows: TGTGCCAGCAGTTACTCAGCAACGATGGAGAGCTCCTATAATTCACCCCTCCACTTT.

CDR3 nucleotides: TGTGCCAGCACCCAAGGGGCTTCGGACACTGAAGCTTTCTTT. Translated: CASTQGASDTEAFF. The chain has TRBV7-3 and TRBJ1-1; the D gene is possibly TRBD1 (5 bases). CDR3 length: 14 residues. CDR1 is SGHTA and CDR2 is FQGTGA in the germline V gene. The V end lost 7 bases, the J end lost 3 bases, and 15 bases lay between the germline ends. Complete variable domain (other parts from reference TRBV7-3 and TRBJ1-1): GAGVSQTPSNKVTEKGKYVELRCDPISGHTALYWYRQSLGQGPEFLIYFQGTGAADDSGLPNDRFFAVRPEGSVSTLKIQRTERGDSAVYLCASTQGASDTEAFFGQGTRLTVV.

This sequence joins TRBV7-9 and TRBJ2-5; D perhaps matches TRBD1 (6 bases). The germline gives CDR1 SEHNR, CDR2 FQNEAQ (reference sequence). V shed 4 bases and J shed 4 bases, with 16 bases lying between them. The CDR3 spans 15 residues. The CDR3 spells CASSSYREGAETQYF. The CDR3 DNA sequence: TGTGCCAGCAGCTCCTACAGGGAAGGGGCAGAGACCCAGTACTTC.

The CDR3 loop is CASSESYSYGYTF. CDR3 nucleotides: TGTGCCAGCAGTGAATCCTACAGTTATGGCTACACCTTC. The chain is built from TRBV6-1 and TRBJ1-2; unclear D gene. Trimming removed 2 bases at V and 5 bases at J, with 9 bases between. Germline V gene sequence: CDR1 MNHNS, CDR2 SASEGT. This CDR3 contains 13 residues.

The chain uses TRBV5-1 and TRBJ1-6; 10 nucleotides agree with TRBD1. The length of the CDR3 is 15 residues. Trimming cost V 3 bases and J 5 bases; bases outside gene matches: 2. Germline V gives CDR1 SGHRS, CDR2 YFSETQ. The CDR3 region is CASSSGTGDNSPLHF. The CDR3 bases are TGCGCCAGCAGCTCCGGGACAGGGGATAATTCACCCCTCCACTTT.

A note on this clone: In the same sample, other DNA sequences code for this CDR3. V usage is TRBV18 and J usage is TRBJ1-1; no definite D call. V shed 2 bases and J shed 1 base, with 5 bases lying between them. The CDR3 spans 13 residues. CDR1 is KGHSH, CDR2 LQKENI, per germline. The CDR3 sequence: CASSPKQNTEAFF. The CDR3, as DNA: TGTGCCAGCTCACCAAAGCAGAACACTGAAGCTTTCTTT.

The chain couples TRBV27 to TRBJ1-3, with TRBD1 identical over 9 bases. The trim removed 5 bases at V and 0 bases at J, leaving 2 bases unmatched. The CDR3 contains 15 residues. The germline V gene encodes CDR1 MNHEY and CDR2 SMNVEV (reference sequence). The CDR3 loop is CASSRTGASGNTIYF. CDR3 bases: TGTGCCAGCAGTCGGACAGGGGCCTCTGGAAACACCATATATTTT.

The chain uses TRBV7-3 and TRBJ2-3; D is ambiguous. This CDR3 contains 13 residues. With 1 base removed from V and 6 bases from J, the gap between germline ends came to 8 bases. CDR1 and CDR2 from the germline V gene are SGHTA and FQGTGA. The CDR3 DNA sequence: TGTGCCAGCAGCTTAAGCCCCGGGGATACGCAGTATTTT. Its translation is CASSLSPGDTQYF.

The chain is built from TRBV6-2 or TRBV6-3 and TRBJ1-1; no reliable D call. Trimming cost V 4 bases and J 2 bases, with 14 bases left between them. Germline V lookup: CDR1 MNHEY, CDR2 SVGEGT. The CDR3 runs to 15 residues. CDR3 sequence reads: CASSFTRAFNTEAFF. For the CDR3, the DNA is TGTGCCAGCAGTTTTACGCGGGCTTTTAACACTGAAGCTTTCTTT.

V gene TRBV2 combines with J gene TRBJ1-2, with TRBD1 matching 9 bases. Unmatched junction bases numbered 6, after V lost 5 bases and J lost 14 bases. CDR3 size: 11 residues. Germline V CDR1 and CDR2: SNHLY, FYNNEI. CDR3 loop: CASSRDREGTF. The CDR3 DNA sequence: TGTGCCAGCAGTAGGGACAGGGAAGGGACCTTC.

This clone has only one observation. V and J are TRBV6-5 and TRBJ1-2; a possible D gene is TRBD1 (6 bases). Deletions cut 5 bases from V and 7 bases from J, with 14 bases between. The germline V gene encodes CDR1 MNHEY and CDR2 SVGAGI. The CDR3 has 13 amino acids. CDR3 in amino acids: CASSITTGSGYTF. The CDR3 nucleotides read TGTGCCAGCAGTATAACCACAGGGAGTGGCTACACCTTC.

The CDR3 reads CASSIDPDSIYGYTF. In DNA form, the CDR3 reads TGTGCCAGTAGTATAGATCCCGACAGTATCTATGGCTACACCTTC. The chain couples TRBV19 to TRBJ1-2; a possible D gene is TRBD1 (5 bases). CDR3 length: 15 residues. The V end lost 0 bases, the J end lost 4 bases, and 12 bases lay between the germline ends. Germline CDR1 and CDR2: LNHDA and SQIVND (reference sequence).